This TCR beta chain was sequenced for a study of blood T cell repertoires in COVID-19 (dated by TCRdb to 2020 to 2021). Broadly, across the study: The collaborator samples originated in the United States, Italy and Spain and spanned the acute and convalescent phases of COVID-19. The prospective study material was composed of cDNA or gDNA derived from T cells, B-cell-depleted T cells, or PBMCs. Deeply sampled blood TCRbeta repertoires from subjects exposed to, actively infected with, or recovered from COVID-19 were included in the dataset. A freely available public database, intended as a resource for researchers studying the immune response to SARS-CoV-2, is where the repertoires were released. Samples came from the ongoing ImmuneRACE study (first 160 participants) plus 1,254 subjects from 6 global collaborators. Nearly every sample came with metadata listing a de-identified subject ID, COVID-19 status, age in years and sex. HLA class I and class II types, where available, came from metadata supplied by the sample provider rather than from assay-based typing.

On this clone itself: Its recognized antigen is unknown. The record has no base qualities; no much larger clone is one base away.

The immunoSEQ Assay, a bias-controlled multiplex PCR, was used to amplify TCRbeta CDR3 regions from genomic DNA. From the authors' description of their analysis: The number of nucleated cells in each sample was estimated from the amplification of reference gene primers within the assay. To quantify the absolute abundance of each unique TCRbeta CDR3 rearrangement, sequence reads were collapsed and filtered. Productive Simpson clonality was computed per sample as the square root of Simpson's diversity index over productive rearrangements. TCRdb carries this immuneACCESS record with in-frame sequences only. Its versions omit some clonotypes, under half of them owing to an unresolved V gene in the studies checked, with the rest unexplained. V, J and clone size were drawn from that table, and D and trimming were deduced from the DNA. The sample data list fewer than 65,000 clones, and roughly 90% of these were observed just once. About 3.9% of the sample is in the top ten clones.

What the research found in general, with its limitations: Clinical and demographic metadata were provided uncurated, with the amount varying by source and participant.

Collaborating institutions collected whole blood in K2EDTA tubes following their own protocols. For TCRbeta analysis, collaborators shipped samples in one of three forms: frozen whole blood, isolated PBMCs, or DNA extracted from either of those sample types. CDR1 and CDR2, per the germline V gene, are LGHNA and YNFKEQ. The CDR3 measures 17 amino acids from cysteine to phenylalanine. Only the CDR3 portion is preserved as DNA: 51 bases, with reading frame beginning at the first base. V loses 8 bases at its end and J loses 0 bases; junction bases beyond the gene matches: 8. The source of this sequence is a human donor in a cohort sampled during active COVID-19. Sequencing was carried out using peripheral blood. Here the chain combines TRBV4-2 and TRBJ2-6; 9 central nucleotides agree with TRBD1. CDR3 region: CASHQGQGTSGANVLTF. Here is the DNA: TGTGCCAGCCATCAGGGACAGGGAACCTCTGGGGCCAACGTCCTGACTTTC.